Following are 13 T cell receptor beta chains from one sample sequenced in a study of cytotoxic CD8 clonotypes in ibrutinib-treated CLL. The protocol was immunoSEQ multiplex PCR, while the TCRdb copy is restricted to in-frame clones and leaves out a portion. The sample consists of 250,000 to 350,000 clones, approximately 79% of them appearing once. This specimen was PBMCs, taken at disease progression, from a patient treated with ibrutinib. The source of these receptors is a human donor with chronic lymphocytic leukemia.

The rearrangement joins TRBV5-1 to TRBJ1-3, with TRBD1 matching 7 bases. V was pared by 3 bases and J by 11 bases, with 8 bases of the junction left unmatched. Germline CDR1 SGHRS, CDR2 YFSETQ. This CDR3 contains 13 residues. The CDR3 region has the DNA TGCGCCAGCAGCTCCCTTACAGGGGCCGCCATATATTTT. This encodes CASSSLTGAAIYF.

The chain combines TRBV2 with TRBJ1-4; 7 bases align to TRBD1. CDR1 and CDR2 (germline): SNHLY, FYNNEI. V lost 6 bases to trimming and J lost 7 bases; unmatched junction nucleotides: 11. The CDR3 consists of 15 residues. CDR3 bases: TGTGCCAGCAGGCGCGGACAGGTGAACAGTGAAAAACTGTTTTTT. Its protein is CASRRGQVNSEKLFF.

The V call is TRBV5-1, the J call TRBJ2-5; the match to TRBD2 covers 7 bases. The J segment lost 3 bases and the V segment lost 0 bases, leaving 5 bases of the junction unmatched. Germline V lookup: CDR1 SGHRS, CDR2 YFSETQ. The CDR3 contains 15 residues. The CDR3 spells CASSLVSLAEETQYF. As DNA, the CDR3 is TGCGCCAGCAGCTTGGTCTCGCTAGCGGAAGAGACCCAGTACTTC.

This clone was seen a single time. The chain recombines TRBV5-6 with TRBJ2-6; 8 bases align to TRBD1. V trimming: 3 bases; J trimming: 0 bases; junction bases outside the gene matches: 8. Germline CDR1 is SGHDT and CDR2 is YYEEEE. The length of the CDR3 is 18 residues. The CDR3 DNA sequence: TGTGCCAGCAGCTATCCGGGACAGGACGACTCTGGGGCCAACGTCCTGACTTTC. Translation: CASSYPGQDDSGANVLTF.

The chain joins TRBV11-3 to TRBJ1-1; D gene ambiguous. This CDR3 has 13 amino acids. Per germline, CDR1 SGHNT and CDR2 YENEEA. The V and J ends lost 3 bases and 7 bases respectively, with 12 bases between them. The CDR3 DNA sequence: TGTGCCAGCAGCTTTGCACTGGACGGTGAAGCTTTCTTT. It is translated as CASSFALDGEAFF.

This clone came up once. The chain combines TRBV5-1 with TRBJ2-1; D ambiguous. Per germline, CDR1 SGHRS and CDR2 YFSETQ. The CDR3 contains 14 residues. V was cut by 0 bases and J by 4 bases, with 8 bases left in between. The CDR3 loop is CASSLERAYNEQFF. As DNA, the CDR3 is TGCGCCAGCAGCTTGGAAAGGGCTTACAATGAGCAGTTCTTC. The entire variable domain, with the rest obtained from reference TRBV5-1 and TRBJ2-1, is as follows: KAGVTQTPRYLIKTRGQQVTLSCSPISGHRSVSWYQQTPGQGLQFLFEYFSETQRNKGNFPGRFSGRQFSNSRSEMNVSTLELGDSALYLCASSLERAYNEQFFGPGTRLTVL.

The genes are TRBV7-2 and TRBJ2-7, with a tentative D call TRBD1 (5 bases). Trimming removed 3 bases from V and 0 bases from J, with 9 bases in between. Germline-derived CDR1 and CDR2 are SGHTA and FQGNSA. CDR3 length equals 14 residues. The chain's CDR3 is CASSFGASSYEQYF. DNA of the CDR3: TGTGCCAGCAGCTTTGGGGCGAGCTCCTACGAGCAGTACTTC.

Details on this clone: Other DNA sequences in the same sample also yield this CDR3. The V and J genes are TRBV5-6 and TRBJ1-1; D not resolved. The CDR3 has 13 amino acids. The germline V gene encodes CDR1 SGHDT and CDR2 YYEEEE. V lost 0 bases, J lost 2 bases, and 5 bases lay in between. CDR3 loop: CASSLGTNTEAFF. CDR3 bases: TGTGCCAGCAGCTTGGGTACTAACACTGAAGCTTTCTTT.

In its sample, this clone was seen a few times. J is TRBJ1-2 and V is TRBV9; D is undetermined. Between the trimmed V and J ends, which lost 3 bases and 4 bases, there was a span of 10 bases. CDR3 length: 13 amino acids. Germline V CDR1 and CDR2: SGDLS, YYNGEE. In nucleotides, the CDR3 is TGTGCCAGCAGCGCCCCTCCGAGCTATGGCTACACCTTC. It translates to CASSAPPSYGYTF. The whole variable domain, filled in from reference TRBV9 and TRBJ1-2, reads DSGVTQTPKHLITATGQRVTLRCSPRSGDLSVYWYQQSLDQGLQFLIQYYNGEERAKGNILERFSAQQFPDLHSELNLSSLELGDSALYFCASSAPPSYGYTFGSGTRLTVV.

The rearrangement links TRBV11-2 to TRBJ2-7; either TRBD1 or TRBD2 may supply D (6 bases each). V lost 3 bases, J lost 2 bases, and 14 bases lay in between. The CDR3 is 15 residues long. Germline CDR1 is SGHAT and CDR2 is FQNNGV. The CDR3 sequence: CASSFRRDTTYEQYF. CDR3 sequence (DNA): TGTGCCAGCAGCTTCCGGCGGGACACAACCTACGAGCAGTACTTC.

The table lists this clone with a few counts. This rearrangement joins TRBV14 to TRBJ1-4; no clear D gene. Germline CDR1 is SGHDN and CDR2 is FVKESK. V gave up 3 bases and J gave up 8 bases, with 13 bases separating them. The CDR3 runs 14 residues. Here the CDR3 DNA reads TGTGCCAGCAGCCACGGACTTCTTGAGGAAAAACTGTTTTTT. Translating gives CASSHGLLEEKLFF. Together with reference TRBV14 and TRBJ1-4, the CDR3 gives the full variable domain: EAGVTQFPSHSVIEKGQTVTLRCDPISGHDNLYWYRRVMGKEIKFLLHFVKESKQDESGMPNNRFLAERTGGTYSTLKVQPAELEDSGVYFCASSHGLLEEKLFFGSGTQLSVL.

As to this clone: One end of the junction fails to match germline, which may point to a read error. The chain is built from TRBV19 and TRBJ2-7; perhaps TRBD1 as D (8 bases). CDR3 size: 15 residues. Germline-derived CDR1 and CDR2 are LNHDA and SQIVND (reference sequence). For the CDR3, the DNA is TGTGCCAGTAGCCCGGACAGGGAGGGGGACTACGAGCAATACTTC. This codes for CASSPDREGDYEQYF.

This sequence joins TRBV29-1 and TRBJ2-7; D may be TRBD2 (6 bases). V was clipped by 0 bases and J by 3 bases, with 12 bases between them. Germline V lookup: CDR1 SQVTM, CDR2 ANQGSEA. There are 14 residues in the CDR3. For the CDR3, the DNA is TGCAGCGTTGAAGATCCGGGGGTCGGCTACGAGCAGTACTTC. Its translation: CSVEDPGVGYEQYF.